This T cell receptor beta chain was sequenced during a study of blood T cell repertoires in COVID-19. About the research overall: Researchers got acute and convalescent COVID-19 samples from the United States, Italy and Spain.

V was clipped by 0 bases and J by 5 bases, with 11 bases between them. Germline V lookup: CDR1 SGHAT, CDR2 FQNNGV. This CDR3 spans 14 amino acids. Sequencing was performed with immunoSEQ multiplex PCR; in TCRdb, only in-frame clones are kept and a portion is missing. The repertoire holds roughly 100,000 clones, with more than 70% as singletons. This clone was seen just once. The specimen was peripheral blood. The sequence was obtained from a woman between 25 and 40 years old with acute or convalescent COVID-19. The chain recombines TRBV11-2 with TRBJ2-7, with D possibly matching TRBD1 (5 bases). CDR3 protein: CASSLEGGADEQYF. In nucleotides, the CDR3 is TGTGCCAGCAGCTTAGAGGGTGGGGCGGACGAGCAGTACTTC.